This T cell receptor (beta chain) stems from a study of metastatic and nonmetastatic thyroid tumors. For the study at large: From malignant and benign thyroid patients, repertoires in blood and in tumor or nodule tissue were compared.

All patients were untreated before thyroid surgery. In the case of this clone: Its antigen is unidentified.

Per the original methods: What underpinned the distant-metastasis classifier for papillary thyroid cancer was the set of CDR3 differences across clinicopathological groups. TCRdb re-clonotyped the PCR reads via MiXCR. What appears here as the V and J calls and clone size reflects TCRdb's work, not the paper's. This table has 15,000 to 20,000 clones, around 25% appearing once. Findings and caveats of the study: Benign nodules were reported to have significantly lower TCR beta diversity than malignant thyroid tumors, in blood and tumor.

The CDR3 extends over 17 amino acids. In germline, CDR1 is DFQATT, CDR2 SNEGSKA (reference sequence). V shed 6 bases, J shed 5 bases, and the junction held 18 bases outside the gene matches. Sequences were obtained from adjacent normal tissue. The chain combines TRBV20-1 with TRBJ2-1, with 8 bases lining up with TRBD1. The TCR sequence derives from a female donor with papillary thyroid cancer or a benign thyroid nodule (not recorded which). Some clones in this sample may be carry-over from other donors' samples. CDR3 loop: CSAPGTGGLGGNNEQFF. The CDR3 coding sequence is TGCAGTGCCCCCGGTACAGGGGGTCTGGGGGGAAACAATGAGCAGTTCTTC.